The T cell receptor (beta chain) under discussion was sequenced for a study of regulatory T cells in long-lasting Graves disease. Time point described: persistent/refractory GD, antithyroid drugs over 5 years with positive TRAb. Construction of the TCR library relied on RNA isolated from PBMCs. Germline assignment: CDR1 KGHSH and CDR2 LQKENI. V shed 4 bases, J shed 9 bases, and the junction held 11 bases outside the gene matches. This CDR3 spans 17 amino acids. Arm-PCR with iRepertoire HTBI primers amplified the CDR3 regions for these TCR beta libraries. TCRdb recomputed calls from the multiplex PCR reads with MiXCR, one row per CDR3 protein. The sample yields under 500,000 distinct CDR3 sequences, 20% to 25% seen once.

This clonotype originated in a female donor with Graves disease. Material: peripheral blood mononuclear cells (PBMCs), obtained when the disease was refractory, from a patient treated with antithyroid drugs. This rearrangement joins TRBV18 to TRBJ2-1; 14 nucleotides match TRBD2. Here the CDR3 reads CASSRNKGTSGSTEQFF. In nucleotides, the CDR3 is TGTGCCAGCTCACGTAATAAGGGGACTAGCGGGAGTACTGAGCAGTTCTTC.